These T cell receptor beta chains were read from a single sample in a study of siplizumab effects on memory and regulatory T cells. Sequencing used immunoSEQ multiplex PCR; TCRdb keeps in-frame clones, though not all of them. Of under 140,000 clones in the sample, approximately 92% were seen once. Sequenced: CD4+ T cells sorted from blood. The receptors stem from a human donor in good health. The CDR3 runs from the conserved cysteine through the conserved F or W. Fields, in order: V gene, J gene, clone size, CDR3 protein. For some rows the clone size is stated as once, few or many, or as a class when expanded; others skip it.

>TRBV6-6|TRBJ1-1|NA
CATLGAGRVAAFF
>TRBV6-5|TRBJ2-3|NA
CASSNPGKDTQYF
>TRBV15|TRBJ1-3|NA
CATSRDVQNRNTIYF
>TRBV6-1|TRBJ1-5|NA
CASSLDRTGQPQHF
>TRBV5-1|TRBJ2-5|NA
CASSPTGVFQETQYF
>TRBV13|TRBJ2-3|NA
CASRETSGGASLSGTQYF
>TRBV9|TRBJ2-1|NA
CASSVTGDPYNEQFF
>TRBV11-2|TRBJ1-3|NA
CASSPTGRLDTIYF
>TRBV10-3|TRBJ1-5|NA
CAVRGTNSNQPQHF
>TRBV9|TRBJ1-1|NA
CASSRSDRSTEAFF
>TRBV19|TRBJ2-3|NA
CASKGRADTQYF
>TRBV6-5|TRBJ2-7|NA
CASSPHLDRVEQYF
>TRBV27|TRBJ2-6|once
CASSFFAAGANVLTF
>TRBV19|TRBJ2-3|NA
CASSAVDPGGTDTQYF
>TRBV5-1|TRBJ1-6|NA
CASSLAGTYYNSPLHF
>TRBV18|TRBJ1-4|NA
CASSPLGQPNELFF
>TRBV5-8|TRBJ2-1|NA
CASNRGTRVYNEQFF
>TRBV5-1|TRBJ1-2|NA
CASSLSSKNYGYTF
>TRBV5-6|TRBJ1-1|NA
CASSRRSANTEAFF
>TRBV7-2|TRBJ1-2|NA
CASSLAGVNYGYTF
>TRBV4-2|TRBJ2-5|NA
CASSQEGVAGGGQETQYF
>TRBV18|TRBJ1-5|NA
CASSLGSNQPQHF
>TRBV5-4|TRBJ1-1|few
CASSLEVETEAFF
>TRBV5-6|TRBJ1-1|NA
CASSPGQVGMNTEAFF
>TRBV5-8|TRBJ1-4|NA
CASRHVPVSAQRGKLFF
>TRBV19|TRBJ1-2|NA
CASSGQKANYGYTF
>TRBV7-2|TRBJ1-6|NA
CASSPWARGQEPLHF
>TRBV6-1|TRBJ2-7|NA
CASREGQAGNYEQYF
>TRBV29-1|TRBJ1-3|NA
CSVADRAGNTIYF
>TRBV7-9|TRBJ2-2|NA
CASSPMSTGELFF
>TRBV2|TRBJ2-3|once
CASLPGTITDTQYF
>TRBV6-1|TRBJ2-3|NA
CASGGDYSFTDTQYF
>TRBV5-1|TRBJ2-1|NA
CASSLFPGEGEQFF
>TRBV7-2|TRBJ1-3|NA
CASSIGNTIYF
>TRBV6-1|TRBJ1-3|NA
CASRGSRNTIYF
>TRBV18|TRBJ1-5|NA
CASSPRQGQPQHF
>TRBV29-1|TRBJ1-1|NA
CSVESLGGTEAFF
>TRBV6-6|TRBJ2-7|NA
CASSSAGYEQYF
>TRBV9|TRBJ1-2|NA
CASSVGQHHTLAF
>TRBV19|TRBJ1-2|NA
CASSLYRQGPRGYTF